The rows below give T cell receptor beta chains drawn from one sample of a study of control samples from healthy donors and cancer patients. Produced via immunoSEQ multiplex PCR; TCRdb's table is partial and in-frame only. The sample has approximately 90,000 clones; 88% are singletons. Material for sequencing was blood. The receptor source for this set is an older woman in good health. CDR3s include the opening cysteine and the closing phenylalanine or tryptophan. Fields, in order: clone size, J gene, D gene, V gene, CDR3 protein, CDR3 DNA. The D gene is left open where the match is weak. A row's size may be missing; if present it is once, few, many or a size class.

abundance: -; j_gene: TRBJ1-3; d_gene: -; v_gene: TRBV27; CDR3aa: CASSPTGMNTIYF; CDR3nt: TGTGCCAGCAGTCCTACAGGGATGAACACCATATATTTT
abundance: -; j_gene: TRBJ1-6; d_gene: TRBD1; v_gene: TRBV5-6; CDR3aa: CASSLFRDRSDSPLHF; CDR3nt: TGTGCCAGCAGCCTCTTTAGGGACAGGTCCGATTCACCCCTCCACTTT
abundance: -; j_gene: TRBJ1-1; d_gene: TRBD1; v_gene: TRBV16; CDR3aa: CASSPTGDTEAFF; CDR3nt: TGTGCCAGCAGCCCGACAGGGGACACTGAAGCTTTCTTT
abundance: -; j_gene: TRBJ2-2; d_gene: TRBD2; v_gene: TRBV28; CDR3aa: CASRPGGLNTGELFF; CDR3nt: TGTGCCAGCAGACCCGGGGGGTTGAACACCGGGGAGCTGTTTTTT
abundance: few; j_gene: TRBJ1-6; d_gene: -; v_gene: TRBV14; CDR3aa: CASSQVIGSPLHF; CDR3nt: TGTGCCAGCAGCCAAGTTATAGGTTCACCCCTCCACTTT
abundance: -; j_gene: TRBJ1-1; d_gene: -; v_gene: TRBV10-1; CDR3aa: CASSDSTGTTEAFF; CDR3nt: TGCGCCAGCAGTGATAGCACGGGGACCACTGAAGCTTTCTTT
abundance: -; j_gene: TRBJ2-7; d_gene: TRBD1; v_gene: TRBV9; CDR3aa: CASSVVDRGEQYF; CDR3nt: TGTGCCAGCAGCGTAGTGGACAGGGGCGAGCAGTACTTC
abundance: -; j_gene: TRBJ1-5; d_gene: -; v_gene: TRBV30; CDR3aa: CAWSGSDLNQPQHF; CDR3nt: TGTGCCTGGAGTGGTTCAGATCTCAATCAGCCCCAGCATTTT
abundance: -; j_gene: TRBJ1-2; d_gene: -; v_gene: TRBV15; CDR3aa: CATSRVKESAGYTF; CDR3nt: TGTGCCACCAGCAGAGTAAAGGAATCGGCTGGCTACACCTTC
abundance: -; j_gene: TRBJ1-1; d_gene: TRBD1; v_gene: TRBV5-1; CDR3aa: CASSLGTGNTEAFF; CDR3nt: TGCGCCAGCAGCTTGGGGACAGGGAACACTGAAGCTTTCTTT
abundance: -; j_gene: TRBJ2-5; d_gene: -; v_gene: TRBV19; CDR3aa: CASSKGDAAETQYF; CDR3nt: TGTGCCAGTAGTAAGGGGGATGCCGCGGAGACCCAGTACTTC
abundance: once; j_gene: TRBJ1-5; d_gene: TRBD1; v_gene: TRBV7-2; CDR3aa: CASSSPGQGNNQPQHF; CDR3nt: TGTGCCAGCAGCTCACCGGGACAGGGGAACAATCAGCCCCAGCATTTT
abundance: -; j_gene: TRBJ1-1; d_gene: -; v_gene: TRBV9; CDR3aa: CASSVAGSYEAFF; CDR3nt: TGTGCCAGCAGCGTAGCAGGTTCTTATGAAGCTTTCTTT
abundance: -; j_gene: TRBJ2-5; d_gene: -; v_gene: TRBV29-1; CDR3aa: CSVGLGKETQYF; CDR3nt: TGCAGCGTTGGATTAGGGAAGGAGACCCAGTACTTC
abundance: -; j_gene: TRBJ1-2; d_gene: TRBD1; v_gene: TRBV5-4; CDR3aa: CASSSDRGILNYGYTF; CDR3nt: TGTGCCAGCAGCTCTGACAGGGGGATTTTGAACTATGGCTACACCTTC
abundance: -; j_gene: TRBJ2-7; d_gene: TRBD1; v_gene: TRBV28; CDR3aa: CASTPGQGYEQYF; CDR3nt: TGTGCCAGCACCCCGGGACAGGGGTACGAGCAGTACTTC
abundance: -; j_gene: TRBJ1-2; d_gene: -; v_gene: TRBV25-1; CDR3aa: CASSRGINYGYTF; CDR3nt: TGTGCCAGCAGCCGCGGGATTAACTATGGCTACACCTTC
abundance: -; j_gene: TRBJ1-2; d_gene: -; v_gene: TRBV9; CDR3aa: CASSLTGFGYTF; CDR3nt: TGTGCCAGCAGCCTCACAGGGTTTGGCTACACCTTC
abundance: -; j_gene: TRBJ2-2; d_gene: -; v_gene: TRBV12-3/TRBV12-4; CDR3aa: CASSLMGGGELFF; CDR3nt: TGTGCCAGCAGTTTAATGGGTGGCGGGGAGCTGTTTTTT
abundance: -; j_gene: TRBJ2-1; d_gene: TRBD2; v_gene: TRBV20-1; CDR3aa: CSASHGTSEYNEQFF; CDR3nt: TGCAGTGCTAGTCACGGGACTAGCGAGTACAATGAGCAGTTCTTC
abundance: once; j_gene: TRBJ1-5; d_gene: TRBD1; v_gene: TRBV7-9; CDR3aa: CASSPSGTGLQPQHF; CDR3nt: TGTGCCAGCAGCCCCTCCGGGACAGGGCTTCAGCCCCAGCATTTT
abundance: -; j_gene: TRBJ1-1; d_gene: TRBD1; v_gene: TRBV13; CDR3aa: CASSRDSEAFF; CDR3nt: TGTGCCAGCAGCCGGGACAGTGAAGCTTTCTTT
abundance: -; j_gene: TRBJ1-2; d_gene: TRBD1; v_gene: TRBV12-5; CDR3aa: CASGLTGTGGARGYTF; CDR3nt: TGTGCTAGTGGTTTGACCGGGACAGGGGGCGCGAGAGGCTACACCTTC
abundance: -; j_gene: TRBJ1-5; d_gene: TRBD1; v_gene: TRBV30; CDR3aa: CAWSRSLTGVQPQHF; CDR3nt: TGTGCCTGGAGCCGTTCTCTTACAGGGGTCCAGCCCCAGCATTTT
abundance: once; j_gene: TRBJ1-3; d_gene: -; v_gene: TRBV7-9; CDR3aa: CASSPRGSSGNTIYF; CDR3nt: TGTGCCAGCAGCCCGCGGGGGAGCTCTGGAAACACCATATATTTT
abundance: -; j_gene: TRBJ2-1; d_gene: -; v_gene: TRBV27; CDR3aa: CASSSSGYNEQFF; CDR3nt: TGTGCCAGCAGTTCGTCTGGGTACAATGAGCAGTTCTTC
abundance: -; j_gene: TRBJ2-7; d_gene: -; v_gene: TRBV5-6; CDR3aa: CASSKGGVYEQYF; CDR3nt: TGTGCCAGCAGCAAGGGGGGAGTCTACGAGCAGTACTTC
abundance: few; j_gene: TRBJ2-3; d_gene: -; v_gene: TRBV18; CDR3aa: CASWRDNTDTQYF; CDR3nt: TGTGCCAGCTGGCGGGATAACACAGATACGCAGTATTTT
abundance: -; j_gene: TRBJ2-7; d_gene: -; v_gene: TRBV12-5; CDR3aa: CASGLVHPIGEWSYEQYF; CDR3nt: TGTGCTAGTGGTTTGGTACACCCGATTGGGGAGTGGTCCTACGAGCAGTACTTC
abundance: -; j_gene: TRBJ2-1; d_gene: -; v_gene: TRBV12-3/TRBV12-4; CDR3aa: CASSLNRNEQFF; CDR3nt: TGTGCCAGCAGTTTAAATAGGAATGAGCAGTTCTTC
abundance: few; j_gene: TRBJ1-2; d_gene: -; v_gene: TRBV30; CDR3aa: CAWSTGRGYYGYTF; CDR3nt: TGTGCCTGGAGTACAGGGAGGGGTTACTATGGCTACACCTTC
abundance: once; j_gene: TRBJ1-6; d_gene: -; v_gene: TRBV27; CDR3aa: CASSLGPGPGEYNSPLHF; CDR3nt: TGTGCCAGCAGTTTAGGCCCGGGGCCAGGAGAATATAATTCACCCCTCCACTTT
abundance: -; j_gene: TRBJ1-2; d_gene: TRBD1; v_gene: TRBV3-1/TRBV3-2; CDR3aa: CASSQSPGTGDGYTF; CDR3nt: TGTGCCAGCAGCCAAAGCCCCGGGACAGGGGACGGCTACACCTTC
abundance: -; j_gene: TRBJ1-4; d_gene: -; v_gene: TRBV30; CDR3aa: CACTEEKLFF; CDR3nt: TGTGCCTGTACAGAAGAAAAACTGTTTTTT
abundance: -; j_gene: TRBJ2-2; d_gene: TRBD2; v_gene: TRBV6-5; CDR3aa: CASDSGSLNTGELFF; CDR3nt: TGTGCCAGCGATAGCGGGAGCCTGAACACCGGGGAGCTGTTTTTT
abundance: -; j_gene: TRBJ2-1; d_gene: -; v_gene: TRBV6-2/TRBV6-3; CDR3aa: CASSSTSGIFNEQFF; CDR3nt: TGTGCCAGCAGTTCGACTAGTGGAATTTTCAATGAGCAGTTCTTC
abundance: -; j_gene: TRBJ1-5; d_gene: -; v_gene: TRBV12-3/TRBV12-4; CDR3aa: CASSLAQRQPQHF; CDR3nt: TGTGCCAGCAGTTTAGCACAGCGACAGCCCCAGCATTTT
abundance: -; j_gene: TRBJ1-5; d_gene: -; v_gene: TRBV7-8; CDR3aa: CASSTSGNQPQHF; CDR3nt: TGTGCCAGCAGCACCAGTGGCAATCAGCCCCAGCATTTT
abundance: -; j_gene: TRBJ1-1; d_gene: -; v_gene: TRBV10-3; CDR3aa: CAISVDGSNTEAFF; CDR3nt: TGTGCCATCAGTGTCGACGGGTCGAACACTGAAGCTTTCTTT
abundance: -; j_gene: TRBJ2-1; d_gene: -; v_gene: TRBV10-3; CDR3aa: CAISGTRGAYNEQFF; CDR3nt: TGTGCCATCAGTGGAACTAGGGGGGCCTACAATGAGCAGTTCTTC
abundance: -; j_gene: TRBJ2-3; d_gene: -; v_gene: TRBV19; CDR3aa: CASRRDSAADTQYF; CDR3nt: TGTGCCAGTAGGAGGGACTCTGCGGCAGATACGCAGTATTTT
abundance: once; j_gene: TRBJ1-2; d_gene: TRBD1; v_gene: TRBV19; CDR3aa: CASTPGQDYYGYTF; CDR3nt: TGTGCCAGTACCCCCGGACAGGACTACTATGGCTACACCTTC
abundance: few; j_gene: TRBJ1-3; d_gene: -; v_gene: TRBV15; CDR3aa: CATSRVEQAVGNTIYF; CDR3nt: TGTGCCACCAGCAGAGTAGAACAGGCGGTTGGAAACACCATATATTTT
abundance: -; j_gene: TRBJ2-3; d_gene: -; v_gene: TRBV5-1; CDR3aa: CASNLDGTSTDTQYF; CDR3nt: TGCGCCAGCAACTTGGATGGGACTAGCACAGATACGCAGTATTTT
abundance: -; j_gene: TRBJ2-3; d_gene: TRBD1; v_gene: TRBV6-5; CDR3aa: CASSMTGNTQYF; CDR3nt: TGTGCCAGCAGCATGACAGGGAATACGCAGTATTTT
abundance: -; j_gene: TRBJ2-1; d_gene: -; v_gene: TRBV7-2; CDR3aa: CASSLITEQFF; CDR3nt: TGTGCCAGCAGTCTAATCACTGAGCAGTTCTTC
abundance: -; j_gene: TRBJ1-2; d_gene: -; v_gene: TRBV11-2; CDR3aa: CASSLAAYGYTF; CDR3nt: TGTGCCAGCAGCTTAGCAGCCTATGGCTACACCTTC
abundance: -; j_gene: TRBJ1-5; d_gene: -; v_gene: TRBV23-1; CDR3aa: CASSQVDARGNQPQHF; CDR3nt: TGCGCCAGCAGTCAGGTGGACGCGAGGGGCAATCAGCCCCAGCATTTT
abundance: -; j_gene: TRBJ1-1; d_gene: -; v_gene: TRBV5-4; CDR3aa: CASSPNTVHRVTEAFF; CDR3nt: TGTGCCAGCAGCCCCAATACAGTCCACAGAGTAACTGAAGCTTTCTTT
abundance: -; j_gene: TRBJ2-1; d_gene: TRBD2; v_gene: TRBV3-1/TRBV3-2; CDR3aa: CASSPPGTSGGGGEQFF; CDR3nt: TGTGCCAGCAGCCCCCCGGGAACTAGCGGGGGAGGAGGTGAGCAGTTCTTC
abundance: -; j_gene: TRBJ2-2; d_gene: TRBD1; v_gene: TRBV5-4; CDR3aa: CASSLAGGQGGTGELFF; CDR3nt: TGTGCCAGCAGCTTGGCCGGAGGACAGGGTGGCACCGGGGAGCTGTTTTTT